This paragraph reports one TCR beta chain. Its target is unknown. This record comes from a study of Ad26.COV2.S vaccination and SARS-CoV-2 variants. Germline lookup yields CDR1 KGHDR and CDR2 SFDVKD. This CDR3 region has 17 residues. Trimming shortened V by 7 bases and J by 0 bases, and 17 bases separated the two germline ends. Study-wide results and limits: It was reported that spike-specific CD8+ and CD4+ T cell responses were substantially broad after vaccination. With respect to non-spike TCR breadth, vaccine and placebo recipients were similar.

Using immunoSEQ multiplex PCR, the repertoire was profiled, and TCRdb retains in-frame clones only, with some absent. The sample holds 45,000 or so clones, about 80% seen once. This chain connects TRBV24-1 to TRBJ2-2; D is perhaps TRBD1 (6 bases). The origin of this receptor is a human donor who had recovered from COVID-19. This sample comprised peripheral blood, obtained after recovery from COVID-19. This chain's CDR3 is CATSLHGAGANTGELFF. DNA for the CDR3: TGTGCCACCAGCCTACACGGGGCAGGGGCGAACACCGGGGAGCTGTTTTTT.